This is a list of T cell receptor beta chains from one sample in a study of blood T cell repertoires in COVID-19. Clones were sequenced by immunoSEQ multiplex PCR, and TCRdb holds only the in-frame ones, with some missing. This table has fewer than 500,000 clones, approximately 89% appearing once. Material for sequencing was PBMCs or T cells enriched from blood (not recorded which). Receptor source: a man aged 25 to 40 who had recovered from COVID-19. Both conserved end residues are part of each CDR3. The D gene is left open where the match is weak. Rows give clone size only sometimes, using once, few, many, or a class for an expanded clone.

>TRBV6-5|TRBJ1-3|NA|NA
CASSYSADSGNTIYF
TGTGCCAGCAGTTACTCGGCGGACAGTGGAAACACCATATATTTT
>TRBV6-8|TRBJ1-1|TRBD1|NA
CASSLGLHLPGQGTFMGNTEAFF
TGTGCCAGCAGTCTCGGTCTGCATTTGCCGGGACAGGGGACTTTTATGGGGAACACTGAAGCTTTCTTT
>TRBV25-1|TRBJ1-3|NA|many
CASSSLASSGNTIYF
TGTGCCAGCAGTTCCCTGGCTTCCTCTGGAAACACCATATATTTT
>TRBV5-1|TRBJ2-6|NA|NA
CASSSAGLSGANVLTF
TGCGCCAGCAGCTCGGCAGGCCTCTCTGGGGCCAACGTCCTGACTTTC
>TRBV4-2|TRBJ2-1|NA|NA
CASSQEQVKSSYNEQFF
TGTGCCAGCAGCCAAGAGCAGGTAAAGAGCTCCTACAATGAGCAGTTCTTC
>TRBV3-1/TRBV3-2|TRBJ1-3|NA|NA
CASSQGSRLGSGNTIYF
TGTGCCAGCAGCCAAGGGAGTAGGTTGGGCTCTGGAAACACCATATATTTT
>TRBV9|TRBJ2-3|TRBD1|NA
CASSVYEGASTDTQYF
TGTGCCAGCAGCGTATATGAGGGGGCGAGCACAGATACGCAGTATTTT
>TRBV30|TRBJ2-7|TRBD1|NA
CAWSVPGRGTYEQYF
TGTGCCTGGAGTGTACCGGGCAGGGGGACCTACGAGCAGTACTTC
>TRBV7-9|TRBJ1-2|NA|NA
CASRIRDGYTF
TGTGCCAGCAGGATTCGGGATGGCTACACCTTC
>TRBV6-1|TRBJ1-3|NA|NA
CASSEELGSYNGNTIYF
TGTGCCAGCAGTGAAGAATTGGGGAGCTATAATGGAAACACCATATATTTT
>TRBV5-1|TRBJ1-1|TRBD1|NA
CASSPGQGIEAFF
TGCGCCAGCAGCCCGGGACAGGGGATTGAAGCTTTCTTT
>TRBV7-9|TRBJ1-1|NA|NA
CASSLGAAFF
TGTGCCAGCAGCTTAGGCGCAGCTTTCTTT
>TRBV6-5|TRBJ1-2|TRBD1|NA
CASSPAGTGYGYTF
TGTGCCAGCAGCCCGGCCGGGACAGGCTATGGCTACACCTTC
>TRBV18|TRBJ2-7|NA|NA
CASSPTSQGGEQYF
TGTGCCAGCTCACCAACTAGTCAGGGGGGCGAGCAGTACTTC
>TRBV5-1|TRBJ1-2|NA|NA
CASSLGPDTTYGYTF
TGCGCCAGCAGCCTGGGGCCAGACACAACCTATGGCTACACCTTC
>TRBV18|TRBJ2-7|TRBD1|NA
CASSPPGQGGMEYF
TGTGCCAGCTCACCTCCGGGACAGGGGGGGATGGAGTACTTC